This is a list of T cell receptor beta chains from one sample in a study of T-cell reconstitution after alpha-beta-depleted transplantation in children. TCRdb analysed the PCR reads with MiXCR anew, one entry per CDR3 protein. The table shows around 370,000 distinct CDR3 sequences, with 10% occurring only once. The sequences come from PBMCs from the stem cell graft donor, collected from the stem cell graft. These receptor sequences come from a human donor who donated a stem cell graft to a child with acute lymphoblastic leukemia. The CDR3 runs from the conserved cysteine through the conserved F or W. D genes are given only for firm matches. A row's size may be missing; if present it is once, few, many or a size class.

cdr3_aa: CASSLVGATGEAFF
cdr3_nt: TGTGCCAGCAGCTTAGTCGGGGCAACGGGTGAAGCTTTCTTT
v_call: TRBV7-9
clone_size: .
d_call: .
cdr3_length: 14
j_call: TRBJ1-1

cdr3_aa: CASSLVGRGTDEQYF
cdr3_nt: TGTGCCAGCAGCTTAGTCGGGAGGGGAACCGACGAGCAGTACTTC
v_call: TRBV7-2
clone_size: few
d_call: TRBD2
cdr3_length: 15
j_call: TRBJ2-7

cdr3_aa: CASIGPEVDPYEQYF
cdr3_nt: TGTGCCAGCATAGGCCCCGAAGTAGATCCCTACGAGCAGTACTTC
v_call: TRBV7-9
clone_size: few
d_call: .
cdr3_length: 15
j_call: TRBJ2-7

cdr3_aa: CASSLRRDYGYTF
cdr3_nt: TGTGCCAGCAGCTTGCGCAGGGACTATGGCTACACCTTC
v_call: TRBV5-6
clone_size: .
d_call: .
cdr3_length: 13
j_call: TRBJ1-2

cdr3_aa: CASSLEARGTNTGELFF
cdr3_nt: TGTGCCAGCAGCTTAGAAGCCAGGGGGACGAACACCGGGGAGCTGTTTTTT
v_call: TRBV11-2
clone_size: .
d_call: TRBD1
cdr3_length: 17
j_call: TRBJ2-2

cdr3_aa: CASSPGTRQGAGRGSYNEQFF
cdr3_nt: TGTGCCAGCAGTCCCGGGACCCGACAAGGGGCGGGAAGGGGGTCCTACAATGAGCAGTTCTTC
v_call: TRBV6-2/TRBV6-3
clone_size: .
d_call: .
cdr3_length: 21
j_call: TRBJ2-1

cdr3_aa: CASSGDRSSYNEQFF
cdr3_nt: TGTGCCAGTTCGGGGGACAGGAGCTCCTACAATGAGCAGTTCTTC
v_call: TRBV27
clone_size: .
d_call: TRBD1
cdr3_length: 15
j_call: TRBJ2-1

cdr3_aa: CASSAGQGYNEQFF
cdr3_nt: TGTGCCAGCAGTGCGGGACAGGGCTACAATGAGCAGTTCTTC
v_call: TRBV28
clone_size: .
d_call: TRBD1
cdr3_length: 14
j_call: TRBJ2-1

cdr3_aa: CASNRGTSVGRSTDTQYF
cdr3_nt: TGTGCCAGCAACCGCGGGACTAGCGTGGGGAGAAGCACAGATACGCAGTATTTT
v_call: TRBV27
clone_size: .
d_call: TRBD2
cdr3_length: 18
j_call: TRBJ2-3

cdr3_aa: CASSRLAVSSYEQYF
cdr3_nt: TGTGCCAGCAGCCGACTAGCGGTTAGCTCCTACGAGCAGTACTTC
v_call: TRBV7-8
clone_size: few
d_call: TRBD2
cdr3_length: 15
j_call: TRBJ2-7

cdr3_aa: CASRSTGTDTQYF
cdr3_nt: TGTGCCAGCAGGTCGACAGGCACAGATACGCAGTATTTT
v_call: TRBV3-1
clone_size: .
d_call: .
cdr3_length: 13
j_call: TRBJ2-3

cdr3_aa: CASSRTGYGYTF
cdr3_nt: TGTGCCAGCAGCCGGACAGGGTATGGCTACACCTTC
v_call: TRBV12-3/TRBV12-4
clone_size: many
d_call: TRBD1
cdr3_length: 12
j_call: TRBJ1-2

cdr3_aa: CASSDTGTSSYEQYF
cdr3_nt: TGTGCCAGCAGTGATACCGGGACCAGTTCTTACGAGCAGTACTTC
v_call: TRBV25-1
clone_size: few
d_call: .
cdr3_length: 15
j_call: TRBJ2-7

cdr3_aa: CASSALTQGHATNEKLFF
cdr3_nt: TGTGCCAGCAGCGCTTTGACACAGGGTCACGCAACTAATGAAAAACTGTTTTTT
v_call: TRBV21-1
clone_size: .
d_call: .
cdr3_length: 18
j_call: TRBJ1-4

cdr3_aa: CAISEVGGPYEQYF
cdr3_nt: TGTGCCATCAGTGAGGTGGGAGGGCCGTACGAGCAGTACTTC
v_call: TRBV10-3
clone_size: few
d_call: TRBD2
cdr3_length: 14
j_call: TRBJ2-7

cdr3_aa: CASELAGHTYEQYF
cdr3_nt: TGTGCCAGCGAATTAGCGGGTCATACCTACGAGCAGTACTTC
v_call: TRBV28
clone_size: few
d_call: TRBD2
cdr3_length: 14
j_call: TRBJ2-7

cdr3_aa: CASSPALGGYEQYF
cdr3_nt: TGTGCCAGCAGCCCTGCTCTGGGAGGATACGAGCAGTACTTC
v_call: TRBV7-9
clone_size: few
d_call: .
cdr3_length: 14
j_call: TRBJ2-7

cdr3_aa: CASSQKRLAGGIEPWGSSYNEQFF
cdr3_nt: TGTGCCAGCAGCCAAAAACGACTAGCGGGAGGAATTGAGCCGTGGGGGTCCTCCTACAATGAGCAGTTCTTC
v_call: TRBV14
clone_size: few
d_call: TRBD2
cdr3_length: 24
j_call: TRBJ2-1

cdr3_aa: CASSHPGAMSYGYTF
cdr3_nt: TGCGCCAGCAGCCACCCCGGGGCCATGAGCTATGGCTACACCTTC
v_call: TRBV4-1
clone_size: .
d_call: .
cdr3_length: 15
j_call: TRBJ1-2

cdr3_aa: CASSPEGAGSFYNEQFF
cdr3_nt: TGTGCCAGCAGCCCAGAGGGAGCTGGGTCCTTCTACAATGAGCAGTTCTTC
v_call: TRBV11-2
clone_size: .
d_call: .
cdr3_length: 17
j_call: TRBJ2-1

cdr3_aa: CASSYSGTSGRKATQYF
cdr3_nt: TGTGCCAGCAGTTACTCCGGGACTAGCGGGAGGAAAGCGACCCAGTACTTC
v_call: TRBV6-2/TRBV6-3
clone_size: many
d_call: TRBD2
cdr3_length: 17
j_call: TRBJ2-5

cdr3_aa: CASSRTAGARADTQYF
cdr3_nt: TGTGCCAGCAGCCGTACCGCCGGGGCCCGGGCAGATACGCAGTATTTT
v_call: TRBV7-2
clone_size: many
d_call: .
cdr3_length: 16
j_call: TRBJ2-3

cdr3_aa: CTPSDQGYGYTF
cdr3_nt: TGCACCCCGTCGGACCAGGGCTATGGCTACACCTTC
v_call: TRBV20-1
clone_size: few
d_call: .
cdr3_length: 12
j_call: TRBJ1-2

cdr3_aa: CASSLARISSNEQFF
cdr3_nt: TGCGCCAGCAGCTTGGCCAGGATTAGCTCGAATGAGCAGTTCTTC
v_call: TRBV5-1
clone_size: many
d_call: .
cdr3_length: 15
j_call: TRBJ2-1

cdr3_aa: CSATTSLSYNEQFF
cdr3_nt: TGCAGTGCGACGACTAGTCTCTCCTACAATGAGCAGTTCTTC
v_call: TRBV20-1
clone_size: many
d_call: .
cdr3_length: 14
j_call: TRBJ2-1

cdr3_aa: CASSTQGLSEKLFF
cdr3_nt: TGTGCCAGCAGCACTCAGGGGCTAAGTGAAAAACTGTTTTTT
v_call: TRBV7-9
clone_size: few
d_call: .
cdr3_length: 14
j_call: TRBJ1-4

cdr3_aa: CASSYSNLLPGRYNEQFF
cdr3_nt: TGTGCCAGCAGTTACTCGAATTTGTTACCGGGTAGATACAATGAGCAGTTCTTC
v_call: TRBV6-5
clone_size: .
d_call: .
cdr3_length: 18
j_call: TRBJ2-1

cdr3_aa: CASSSDPGTPDNEQFF
cdr3_nt: TGTGCCAGCAGCTCAGACCCTGGGACACCCGACAATGAGCAGTTCTTC
v_call: TRBV7-9
clone_size: .
d_call: .
cdr3_length: 16
j_call: TRBJ2-1

cdr3_aa: CASSQGQGGSYEQYF
cdr3_nt: TGCGCCAGCAGCCAAGGACAGGGGGGGTCCTACGAGCAGTACTTC
v_call: TRBV5-1
clone_size: many
d_call: TRBD1
cdr3_length: 15
j_call: TRBJ2-7